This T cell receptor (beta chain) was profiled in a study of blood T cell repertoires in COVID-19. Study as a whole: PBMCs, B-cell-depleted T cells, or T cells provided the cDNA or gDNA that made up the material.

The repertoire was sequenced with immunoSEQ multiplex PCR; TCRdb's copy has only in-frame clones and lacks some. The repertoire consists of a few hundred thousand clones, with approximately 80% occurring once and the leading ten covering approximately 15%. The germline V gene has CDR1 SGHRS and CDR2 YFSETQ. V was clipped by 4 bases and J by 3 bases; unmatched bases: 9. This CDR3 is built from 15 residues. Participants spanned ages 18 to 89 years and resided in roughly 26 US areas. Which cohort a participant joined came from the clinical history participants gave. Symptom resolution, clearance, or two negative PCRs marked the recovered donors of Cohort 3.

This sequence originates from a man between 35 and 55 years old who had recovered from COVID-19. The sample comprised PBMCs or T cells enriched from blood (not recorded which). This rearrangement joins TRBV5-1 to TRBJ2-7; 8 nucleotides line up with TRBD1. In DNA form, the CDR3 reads TGCGCCAGCAGCGTGGGCTGGACAGGGTACTACGAGCAGTACTTC. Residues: CASSVGWTGYYEQYF.